The clone carrying this T cell receptor (beta chain) was counted ten times or more. This specimen comes from a study of regulatory T cells in long-lasting Graves disease. The time point denotes: newly diagnosed GD, antithyroid drugs for less than 3 months. There was RNA extracted from PBMCs, and the TCR library was made from it. The authors built TCR beta libraries using iRepertoire HTBI primers and Arm-PCR of CDR3 regions. TCRdb reprocessed the multiplex PCR reads via MiXCR and lists one record per CDR3 protein. The sample carries approximately 250,000 distinct CDR3 sequences, 15% to 20% recorded once. CDR1 and CDR2 from the germline V gene are KGHSH and LQKENI. The CDR3 is made up of 19 amino acids. J was trimmed by 0 bases and V by 3 bases; bases with no gene match: 11.

The receptor was isolated from a female donor with Graves disease. The sequenced sample was peripheral blood mononuclear cells (PBMCs), obtained at new diagnosis, from a patient treated with antithyroid drugs. The V gene is TRBV18, the J gene TRBJ1-6; 7 nucleotides agree with TRBD1. DNA of the CDR3: TGTGCCAGCTCACCGAGGGGACAGACACCTAGCTCCTATAATTCACCCCTCCACTTT. Amino acid sequence: CASSPRGQTPSSYNSPLHF.